One and the same sample provided the 26 T cell receptor beta chains below, sequenced in a study of blood T cell repertoires in COVID-19. Profiling relied on immunoSEQ multiplex PCR, and the TCRdb table lists in-frame clones only, not all of them. The table shows under 500,000 clones, with about 85% occurring only once. Sequences were obtained from PBMCs or T cells enriched from blood (not recorded which). These receptors all stem from a woman younger than 30 with acute COVID-19.

The chain uses TRBV6-5 and TRBJ1-2; unclear D gene. Trimming left V 6 bases short and J 4 bases short, with 12 bases between. The CDR3 consists of 13 residues. CDR1 and CDR2 (germline): MNHEY, SVGAGI. CDR3 nucleotide sequence: TGTGCCAGCAGGAGCTCTCCCGCCTATGGCTACACCTTC. Translation: CASRSSPAYGYTF.

The CDR3 reads CASSPGRGSNEKLFF. For the CDR3, the DNA is TGTGCCAGCTCACCTGGGAGGGGCTCGAACGAAAAACTGTTTTTT. The gene calls are TRBV18 and TRBJ1-4, with D possibly matching TRBD1 (5 bases). The CDR3 sequence is 15 residues long. V was trimmed by 3 bases and J by 8 bases, leaving 16 bases between them. Germline V CDR1 and CDR2: KGHSH, LQKENI.

The chain is built from TRBV30 and TRBJ1-2; D is ambiguous. The germline gives CDR1 GTSNPN, CDR2 SVGIG (reference sequence). This CDR3 is 12 amino acids long. V shed 2 bases and J shed 8 bases, with 12 bases lying between them. The CDR3 loop is CAWSKPVSGYTF. As DNA, the CDR3 is TGTGCCTGGAGTAAGCCCGTTTCGGGCTACACCTTC.

The chain couples TRBV29-1 to TRBJ2-7, with 8 positions matching TRBD1. The CDR3 spans 12 residues. Trimming removed 7 bases from V and 5 bases from J; junction bases left unmatched: 7. CDR1 is SQVTM, CDR2 ANQGSEA, per germline. CDR3 region: CSGGQASNEQYF. The CDR3 coding sequence is TGCAGCGGGGGACAGGCGTCGAACGAGCAGTACTTC.

This clone was seen only a few times. CDR3 residues: CASSTLSDRFGDYGYTF. CDR3 DNA sequence: TGTGCCAGTAGTACCCTCTCTGACAGGTTTGGGGACTATGGCTACACCTTC. The chain combines TRBV19 with TRBJ1-2; possibly TRBD1 for D (6 bases). The CDR3 has 17 amino acids. Germline CDR1 reads LNHDA; CDR2 reads SQIVND (reference sequence). V was trimmed by 4 bases and J by 3 bases, leaving 21 bases between them.

V gene TRBV25-1 combines with J gene TRBJ2-5; 11 bases align to TRBD1. Germline trimming cut 7 bases from V and 5 bases from J; bases unmatched to any gene: 15. CDR1 MGHDK and CDR2 SYGVNS come from the germline V gene. This CDR3 has 17 amino acids. CDR3 coding DNA: TGTGCCAGCAAGGGGGCAACGGACAGGGGGCTGTGGGAGACCCAGTACTTC. Protein product: CASKGATDRGLWETQYF.

The chain joins TRBV20-1 to TRBJ2-1; 7 bases align to TRBD1. V trimming: 3 bases; J trimming: 3 bases; junction bases outside the gene matches: 8. The CDR3 has 15 residues. CDR1 is DFQATT, CDR2 SNEGSKA, per germline (reference sequence). The CDR3 sequence is CSASSQTGLYNEQFF. The CDR3 nucleotides read TGCAGTGCTAGTTCCCAGACAGGGCTCTACAATGAGCAGTTCTTC.

J is TRBJ2-1 and V is TRBV11-2; possibly TRBD1 for D (5 bases). Per the germline V gene, CDR1 is SGHAT and CDR2 is FQNNGV. The CDR3 contains 15 residues. V was clipped by 1 base and J by 6 bases, with 13 bases between them. The CDR3 DNA follows: TGTGCCAGCAGCTTAGTGGGGCAGGGATTCAATGAGCAGTTCTTC. It translates to CASSLVGQGFNEQFF.

The genes are TRBV6-5 and TRBJ1-1; D is unresolved. This CDR3 region has 13 residues. With 6 bases removed from V and 1 base from J, the gap between germline ends came to 9 bases. CDR1 MNHEY and CDR2 SVGAGI come from the germline V gene. The CDR3 sequence: CASSVTENTEAFF. The CDR3 DNA sequence: TGTGCCAGCAGCGTCACAGAGAACACTGAAGCTTTCTTT.

The V and J genes are TRBV19 and TRBJ2-3, with D possibly TRBD2 on 5 matching bases. CDR3 size: 16 residues. Germline V gene data show CDR1 as LNHDA and CDR2 as SQIVND (reference sequence). The ends were cut back, 2 bases at V and 3 bases at J, with 15 bases in the middle. The CDR3 is CASSIFGGRWTDTQYF. Written as DNA, the CDR3 is TGTGCCAGTAGTATATTCGGCGGGCGTTGGACAGATACGCAGTATTTT.

The chain is built from TRBV16 and TRBJ1-5, with no clear D. The CDR3 contains 14 residues. Germline CDR1 and CDR2: KGHSY and FQNENV. V lost 0 bases and J lost 5, with 8 bases in between. The DNA of the CDR3 is TGTGCCAGCAGCCAATCGGGCGGGCATCAGCCCCAGCATTTT. It specifies CASSQSGGHQPQHF.

The CDR3 DNA is TGTGCCAGCTCACCCAATCGGATAGCGGGGCAAGCCCAAGAGACCCAGTACTTC. This translates into CASSPNRIAGQAQETQYF. The chain combines TRBV18 with TRBJ2-5, with TRBD2 matching 8 bases. This CDR3 is built from 18 residues. From germline, CDR1 is KGHSH and CDR2 LQKENI. The junction had 13 bases not matched to a gene; V was cut back by 3 bases and J by 1 base.

The chain has TRBV6-5 and TRBJ1-1; D ambiguous. The V and J ends lost 10 bases and 1 base respectively, with 13 bases between them. This CDR3 region has 13 residues. Germline values: CDR1 MNHEY, CDR2 SVGAGI. This CDR3 reads CATTLPGNTEAFF. The CDR3, as DNA: TGTGCCACCACCCTACCGGGGAACACTGAAGCTTTCTTT.

This clone showed up just a few times. V usage is TRBV2 and J usage is TRBJ2-2, with 13 positions matching TRBD2. Germline-derived CDR1 and CDR2 are SNHLY and FYNNEI. The CDR3 totals 16 residues. V shed 7 bases, J shed 6 bases, and the junction held 8 bases outside the gene matches. CDR3 nucleotide sequence: TGTGCCAGCACCATACTAGCGGGGGGGCACTCCGGGGAGCTGTTTTTT. As protein: CASTILAGGHSGELFF.

The chain joins TRBV4-2 to TRBJ2-5, with 7 bases matching TRBD2. V was pared by 2 bases and J by 4 bases, with 13 bases of the junction left unmatched. In germline, CDR1 is LGHNA, CDR2 YNFKEQ. The CDR3 sequence is 17 residues long. DNA of the CDR3: TGTGCCAGCAGCCAATCTGGAGGCGGGGGAAGAGGAGAGACCCAGTACTTC. Encoded protein: CASSQSGGGGRGETQYF.

The chain couples TRBV27 to TRBJ2-3, with TRBD2 identical over 7 bases. This CDR3 contains 16 residues. Germline V gene sequence: CDR1 MNHEY, CDR2 SMNVEV (reference sequence). After removal of 3 bases from V and 0 bases from J, the junction contained 6 bases not matched to a gene. The CDR3 sequence: CASSFGTILSTDTQYF. CDR3 coding DNA: TGTGCCAGCAGTTTCGGGACTATCCTTAGCACAGATACGCAGTATTTT.

This chain links TRBV5-1 with TRBJ2-7; 10 nucleotides align to TRBD1. The CDR3 length is 14 residues. Trimming took 5 bases from V and 7 from J; bases not matched to a gene: 9. Per germline, CDR1 SGHRS and CDR2 YFSETQ. CDR3 sequence reads: CASSRGQGLGEQYF. In DNA, the CDR3 is TGCGCCAGCAGTAGGGGACAGGGGCTGGGGGAGCAGTACTTC.

This clone was seen just once. The J gene is TRBJ1-2, the V gene TRBV9, with TRBD1 matching over 7 bases. The junction had 6 bases not matched to a gene; V was cut back by 3 bases and J by 1 base. The CDR3 covers 15 residues. In germline, CDR1 is SGDLS, CDR2 YYNGEE. The CDR3 protein is CASSAADRVNYGYTF. The CDR3 nucleotides read TGTGCCAGCAGCGCCGCCGACAGGGTTAACTATGGCTACACCTTC.

The chain carries TRBV19 and TRBJ1-5, with TRBD1 matching 7 bases. Trimming cost V 6 bases and J 6 bases; bases outside gene matches: 8. The CDR3 runs to 14 residues. Germline CDR1 LNHDA, CDR2 SQIVND (reference sequence). The CDR3 reads CASRHRQGGQPQHF. The CDR3 region has the DNA TGTGCCAGTAGACACCGACAGGGCGGTCAGCCCCAGCATTTT.

The V and J genes are TRBV18 and TRBJ1-4, with a weak D call TRBD1 (6 bases). There are 14 residues in the CDR3. Trimming stripped 3 bases from V and 5 bases from J, with 10 bases between. The germline V gene encodes CDR1 KGHSH and CDR2 LQKENI. As DNA, the CDR3 is TGTGCCAGCTCACCGGGACAAACAAATGAAAAACTGTTTTTT. Its protein product is CASSPGQTNEKLFF.

The chain employs TRBV10-2 and TRBJ1-5; D unclear. Looked up from germline, CDR1 is WSHSY and CDR2 is SAAADI. Trimming pared 3 bases from V and 11 bases from J, leaving 14 bases between. There are 13 residues in the CDR3. The CDR3 sequence: CASSEDTPSAQHF. In DNA, the CDR3 is TGCGCCAGCAGTGAAGACACCCCATCGGCCCAGCATTTT.

This clone was seen only once. The chain joins TRBV27 to TRBJ1-2; a possible D gene is TRBD1 (6 bases). Trimming took 3 bases from V and 8 from J, leaving 13 bases between them. This CDR3 is 13 amino acids long. Germline V lookup: CDR1 MNHEY, CDR2 SMNVEV (reference sequence). This chain's CDR3 is CASSFTGNFGYTF. Here the CDR3 DNA reads TGTGCCAGCAGTTTTACAGGGAATTTCGGCTACACCTTC.

The genes are TRBV28 and TRBJ1-1; 7 positions agree with TRBD1. Per germline, CDR1 MDHEN and CDR2 SYDVKM. V was pared by 7 bases and J by 4 bases, with 18 bases of the junction left unmatched. The CDR3 totals 17 residues. The CDR3 protein is CASTFSIRNRGSTEAFF. CDR3 coding DNA: TGTGCCAGCACTTTTAGCATCCGCAACAGGGGATCCACTGAAGCTTTCTTT.

This clone is a singleton in its sample. The chain employs TRBV3-1 (or the pseudogene TRBV3-2) and TRBJ2-7; D perhaps matches TRBD1 (6 bases). The V end was cut by 1 base, the J end by 3 bases, with 13 bases between. Germline loops: CDR1 LGHDT, CDR2 YNNKEL (reference sequence). The CDR3 spans 15 residues. For the CDR3, the DNA is TGTGCCAGCAGCCAAGGGACAGTCCCCTTCTACGAGCAGTACTTC. As protein: CASSQGTVPFYEQYF.

V gene TRBV11-2 combines with J gene TRBJ2-3; 7 nucleotides agree with TRBD2. V was pared by 4 bases and J by 3 bases, with 7 bases of the junction left unmatched. Germline V gene lookup returns CDR1 SGHAT and CDR2 FQNNGV. The CDR3 contains 15 residues. The CDR3 loop reads CASSSGLGGTDTQYF. The CDR3 nucleotides read TGTGCCAGCAGCTCCGGACTAGGTGGAACAGATACGCAGTATTTT.

J is TRBJ1-5 and V is TRBV7-9, with 9 bases lining up with TRBD1. With V trimmed by 6 bases and J by 5 bases, 17 bases remained unmatched. Germline V gene lookup returns CDR1 SEHNR and CDR2 FQNEAQ (reference sequence). CDR3 length: 18 residues. The CDR3, as DNA: TGTGCCAGCAGTTCACGGAGAGCCGGGACAGGGAGTGATCAGCCCCAGCATTTT. Encoded protein: CASSSRRAGTGSDQPQHF.